This T cell receptor beta chain was profiled in a study of T cell changes during pregnancy in multiple sclerosis. Data came from immunoSEQ multiplex PCR; TCRdb stores just in-frame clones and leaves some out. Of some 89,000 clones in the sample, around 93% were seen once. V dropped 8 bases and J dropped 8; count of bases not matched to a gene: 6. CDR1 SNHLY and CDR2 FYNNEI come from the germline V gene. The CDR3 sequence is 12 residues long. Material: peripheral blood, obtained in the third trimester of pregnancy. This sequence joins TRBV2 and TRBJ1-2; 9 bases agree with TRBD1. The TCR originated in a female donor with multiple sclerosis, enrolled in a pregnancy study. CDR3 coding DNA: TGTGCCAGCCAGGGACAGGGTAAAGGCTACACCTTC. Protein: CASQGQGKGYTF.